A single sample gave rise to the 14 T cell receptor beta chains below, sequenced in a study of blood T cell repertoires in COVID-19. The data were produced by immunoSEQ multiplex PCR, yet TCRdb's version contains in-frame clones alone and is incomplete. Of approximately 140,000 clones listed, around 90% are singletons. Sequenced sample: peripheral blood. The origin of the receptors is a man in his sixties with active or convalescent COVID-19.

The chain links TRBV6-5 to TRBJ2-5, with TRBD1 matching over 12 bases. Trimming cost V 2 bases and J 5 bases; bases outside gene matches: 6. This CDR3 is 16 amino acids long. Germline V CDR1 and CDR2: MNHEY, SVGAGI. The CDR3 sequence is CASSYAGTGGWETQYF. The CDR3 region has the DNA TGTGCCAGCAGTTACGCCGGGACAGGGGGCTGGGAGACCCAGTACTTC.

V usage is TRBV24-1 and J usage is TRBJ2-1; 7 bases are shared with TRBD1. The V segment lost 4 bases and the J segment 3 bases; nucleotides outside the gene matches: 11. The CDR3 contains 17 residues. Germline V CDR1 and CDR2: KGHDR, SFDVKD. The CDR3 DNA is TGTGCCACCAGTGACATCTTTACAGGGGCCGGCTACAATGAGCAGTTCTTC. It encodes CATSDIFTGAGYNEQFF.

J is TRBJ2-3 and V is TRBV6-5; 10 bases fit TRBD2. Germline CDR1 and CDR2: MNHEY and SVGAGI. The CDR3 runs to 15 residues. Trimming cost V 10 bases and J 4 bases; bases outside gene matches: 11. CDR3 region: CATSSGSPGADTQYF. In nucleotides, the CDR3 is TGTGCCACCTCTAGCGGGAGTCCGGGGGCAGATACGCAGTATTTT.

The V gene is TRBV18, the J gene TRBJ2-5; 7 nucleotides line up with TRBD1. Looked up from germline, CDR1 is KGHSH and CDR2 is LQKENI. This CDR3 contains 20 residues. V shed 2 bases, J shed 5 bases, and the junction held 23 bases outside the gene matches. CDR3 bases: TGTGCCAGCTCACCATTTGGTTTCCACGGCCGACAGGGAGTAGGGGAGACCCAGTACTTC. Its translation: CASSPFGFHGRQGVGETQYF.

The V gene is TRBV5-1, the J gene TRBJ2-2, with a tentative D call TRBD1 (6 bases). Germline V gene sequence: CDR1 SGHRS, CDR2 YFSETQ. The CDR3 is 17 amino acids. V lost 3 bases to trimming and J lost 0 bases, with 15 bases between them. In DNA form, the CDR3 reads TGCGCCAGCAGCTGGGAATTAACAGGGTCGAACACCGGGGAGCTGTTTTTT. Its translation is CASSWELTGSNTGELFF.

The chain recombines TRBV7-6 with TRBJ1-4, with unresolved D. The CDR3 totals 17 residues. V shed 1 base and J shed 0 bases, with 12 bases lying between them. CDR1 is SGHVS, CDR2 FNYEAQ, per germline. The CDR3 DNA is TGTGCCAGCAGCTTAGTTTTAGGGAGTGCAACTAATGAAAAACTGTTTTTT. It is translated as CASSLVLGSATNEKLFF.

The chain links TRBV3-1 (or the pseudogene TRBV3-2) to TRBJ2-2; 7 bases map to TRBD2. This CDR3 is built from 14 residues. Germline V gene sequence: CDR1 LGHDT, CDR2 YNNKEL (reference sequence). V was pared by 0 bases and J by 8 bases, with 3 bases of the junction left unmatched. DNA of the CDR3: TGTGCCAGCAGCCAAGATGGCGGGAGAGGGGAGCTGTTTTTT. Translating it yields CASSQDGGRGELFF.

The V call is TRBV4-2, the J call TRBJ2-2; 7 bases match TRBD2. V was clipped by 1 base and J by 2 bases; unmatched bases: 4. The CDR3 covers 16 residues. The germline V gene encodes CDR1 LGHNA and CDR2 YNFKEQ. In DNA, the CDR3 is TGTGCCAGCAGCCAAGTGGGGACTAAAAACACCGGGGAGCTGTTTTTT. Protein: CASSQVGTKNTGELFF.

The chain recombines TRBV6-1 with TRBJ2-6; 7 bases match TRBD1. The CDR3 sequence is 18 residues long. From germline, CDR1 is MNHNS and CDR2 SASEGT. V was clipped by 4 bases and J by 0 bases; unmatched bases: 9. For the CDR3, the DNA is TGTGCCAGCAGTGCGGACAGGCTATCCTCCTCTGGGGCCAACGTCCTGACTTTC. Protein product: CASSADRLSSSGANVLTF.

This sequence joins TRBV9 and TRBJ1-1; D gene uncertain. Germline V gene data show CDR1 as SGDLS and CDR2 as YYNGEE. The CDR3 spans 13 residues. V was shortened by 0 bases and J by 5 bases, with 8 bases between the two germline ends. The CDR3 region is CASSVGGETEAFF. The CDR3 bases are TGTGCCAGCAGCGTAGGCGGGGAGACTGAAGCTTTCTTT.

This clone occurred a few times. A read error may account for a junction end that differs from germline. V usage is TRBV3-1 (or the pseudogene TRBV3-2) and J usage is TRBJ1-1, with 10 bases lining up with TRBD1. This CDR3 has 16 residues. Germline V CDR1 and CDR2: LGHDT, YNNKEL (reference sequence). The DNA for the CDR3 is TGTGCCAGCAGACAAGGGACAGGGGCTGGGGGCACTGAAGCTTTCTTT. Amino acids: CASRQGTGAGGTEAFF.

The chain couples TRBV11-2 to TRBJ2-7, with D perhaps matching TRBD1 (5 bases). This CDR3 contains 15 residues. The V gene lost 4 bases and the J gene lost 2 bases, with 15 bases spanning the gap. The V gene's germline CDR1 is SGHAT and CDR2 FQNNGV. In DNA, the CDR3 is TGTGCCAGCAGCTACGGTAGGACAATCCCCTACGAGCAGTACTTC. Encoded protein: CASSYGRTIPYEQYF. Supplemented by reference TRBV11-2 and TRBJ2-7, the full variable domain reads EAGVAQSPRYKIIEKRQSVAFWCNPISGHATLYWYQQILGQGPKLLIQFQNNGVVDDSQLPKDRFSAERLKGVDSTLKIQPAKLEDSAVYLCASSYGRTIPYEQYFGPGTRLTVT.

This clone was counted between two and nine times. This chain uses TRBV6-2 or TRBV6-3 with TRBJ2-7; 9 nucleotides match TRBD1. In germline, CDR1 is MNHEY, CDR2 SVGEGT. The V gene end was trimmed by 7 bases and the J gene end by 0 bases; junction bases not matched to a gene: 13. This CDR3 comprises 17 residues. The chain's CDR3 is CASTPGTGSAVSYEQYF. For the CDR3, the DNA is TGTGCCAGCACCCCTGGGACAGGGTCAGCGGTCTCCTACGAGCAGTACTTC.

The chain is built from TRBV6-4 and TRBJ2-3; 10 positions match TRBD1. V was pared by 4 bases and J by 6 bases, with 4 bases of the junction left unmatched. The CDR3 contains 14 residues. CDR1 MRHNA and CDR2 SNTAGT come from the germline V gene. The CDR3 is CASSVTGGMDTQYF. The CDR3 DNA sequence: TGTGCCAGCAGTGTGACAGGGGGCATGGATACGCAGTATTTT.